Sequencing of this TCR beta chain was carried out in a study of cytomegalovirus exposure and HLA in healthy donors. About the study: HLA-typed donors were the source of about 85 million unique TCRs, which an early data release held. Points from the study as a whole: HLA allele associations emerged for 16,951 TCR beta sequences in a later analysis, at 0.05 false discovery rate.

A multiplex PCR was run with 60 Vbeta primers and 13 Jbeta primers. Assay used: immunoSEQ multiplex PCR; TCRdb lists only in-frame clones, some missing. Of about 120,000 clones in the sample, roughly 80% were seen once. This clone was detected only once. Its antigen is not known. Input material: PBMCs. This TCR came from a woman aged 18-29 years in good health and CMV-seronegative.

The CDR3 spells CASSYPAGGTDTQYF. CDR3 in DNA: TGTGCCAGCAGTTACCCAGCGGGGGGCACAGATACGCAGTATTTT. This sequence joins TRBV6-5 and TRBJ2-3; 8 bases are shared with TRBD2. CDR1 MNHEY and CDR2 SVGAGI come from the germline V gene. The length of the CDR3 is 15 residues. J was trimmed by 1 base and V by 2 bases; bases with no gene match: 2.